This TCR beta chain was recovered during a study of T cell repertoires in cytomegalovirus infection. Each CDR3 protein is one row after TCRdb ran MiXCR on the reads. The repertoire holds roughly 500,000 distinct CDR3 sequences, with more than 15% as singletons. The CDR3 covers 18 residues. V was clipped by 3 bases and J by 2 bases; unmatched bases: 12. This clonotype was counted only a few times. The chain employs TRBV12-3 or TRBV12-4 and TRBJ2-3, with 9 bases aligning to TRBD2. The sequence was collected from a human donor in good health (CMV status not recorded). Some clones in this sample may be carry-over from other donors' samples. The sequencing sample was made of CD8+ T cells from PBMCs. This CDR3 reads CASSFTSTSGWDTDTQYF. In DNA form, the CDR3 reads TGTGCCAGCAGTTTTACATCTACTAGCGGGTGGGACACAGATACGCAGTATTTT.